Listed below are T cell receptor beta chains from one sample, sequenced in a study of shared clonotypes between healthy human individuals. The table came from immunoSEQ multiplex PCR; TCRdb's copy has only in-frame clones and leaves some out. The sample has about 1 million clones, roughly 80% seen once; the top ten hold about 1.5%. The material sequenced was memory CD4+ T cells sorted from blood. The source of these receptors is a man younger than 35 in good health. CDR3s include the opening cysteine and the closing phenylalanine or tryptophan. A D gene is named only where the DNA matches it firmly. Only some rows state a clone size, as once, few, many or a class for expanded clones.

>.|TRBV10-3|.|TRBJ2-7
CAISGAGMYYEQYF
TGTGCCATCAGTGGGGCCGGGATGTACTACGAGCAGTACTTC
>.|TRBV6-1|.|TRBJ1-4
CASSPSSGWGEKLFF
TGTGCCAGCAGCCCCTCTTCGGGTTGGGGTGAAAAACTGTTTTTT
>.|TRBV30|.|TRBJ2-2
CAWSTGLKNTGELFF
TGTGCCTGGAGTACAGGCTTGAAGAACACCGGGGAGCTGTTTTTT
>TRBD1|TRBV19|.|TRBJ2-4
CASTQDRGHIQYF
TGTGCCAGTACCCAAGACAGGGGGCACATTCAGTACTTC
>.|TRBV29-1|.|TRBJ2-7
CSVLTGNAYEQYF
TGCAGCGTCCTCACAGGAAATGCCTACGAGCAGTACTTC
>.|TRBV18|.|TRBJ1-1
CASSRGQSEAFF
TGTGCCAGCTCCCGAGGACAGAGTGAAGCTTTCTTT
>.|TRBV9|.|TRBJ2-5
CASSVGGTTNQETQYF
TGTGCCAGCAGCGTAGGGGGGACAACGAATCAAGAGACCCAGTACTTC
>TRBD2|TRBV6-6|.|TRBJ2-7
CASSYPGLATYEQYF
TGTGCCAGCAGCTACCCGGGACTAGCGACCTACGAGCAGTACTTC
>.|TRBV9|once|TRBJ2-3
CASSVDYTGPTDTQYF
TGTGCCAGCAGCGTAGATTACACAGGGCCCACAGATACGCAGTATTTT
>TRBD2|TRBV7-9|few|TRBJ2-5
CASKKLATQETQYF
TGTGCCAGCAAGAAACTAGCGACGCAAGAGACCCAGTACTTC
>.|TRBV19|.|TRBJ2-3
CASLRLGTDTQYF
TGTGCCAGCTTAAGACTAGGCACAGATACGCAGTATTTT
>.|TRBV10-3|few|TRBJ1-1
CAISDSRMNTEAFF
TGTGCCATCAGTGACAGCCGGATGAACACTGAAGCTTTCTTT
>TRBD1|TRBV5-4|.|TRBJ1-2
CASSLNRGYSYGYTF
TGTGCCAGCAGCCTAAACAGGGGTTACAGCTATGGCTACACCTTC
>.|TRBV19|.|TRBJ2-3
CASSIDQKGTDTQYF
TGTGCCAGTAGTATAGATCAAAAGGGCACAGATACGCAGTATTTT
>.|TRBV1|.|TRBJ2-7
CTSSICGVSHEQYF
TGCACCAGCAGCATTTGTGGGGTCTCACACGAGCAGTACTTC
>TRBD1|TRBV6-1|.|TRBJ1-5
CASGLGGFSNQPQHF
TGTGCCAGCGGTTTAGGGGGCTTCAGCAATCAGCCCCAGCATTTT
>.|TRBV10-3|few|TRBJ2-7
CAISGGRVHEQYF
TGTGCCATCAGTGGGGGACGGGTCCACGAGCAGTACTTC
>.|TRBV10-3|.|TRBJ2-6
CAISESRASGANVLTF
TGTGCCATCAGTGAGTCGAGGGCCTCTGGGGCCAACGTCCTGACTTTC
>.|TRBV27|few|TRBJ1-6
CASSFTVLGGTLHF
TGTGCCAGCAGTTTTACCGTGCTCGGGGGCACCCTCCACTTT
>.|TRBV5-1|.|TRBJ2-1
CASSLDPHGGNEQFF
TGCGCCAGCAGCTTGGACCCCCACGGGGGCAATGAGCAGTTCTTC
>.|TRBV9|.|TRBJ2-5
CASSVGGGETQYF
TGTGCCAGCAGCGTAGGTGGAGGAGAGACCCAGTACTTC
>.|TRBV20-1|.|TRBJ2-5
CSALETQYF
TGCAGTGCTCTTGAGACCCAGTACTTC
>.|TRBV15|.|TRBJ2-5
CATSRDRGRAVETQYF
TGTGCCACCAGCAGAGATCGGGGCAGGGCCGTTGAGACCCAGTACTTC
>.|TRBV5-1|.|TRBJ1-5
CASSFRAFNQPQHF
TGCGCCAGCAGCTTTCGGGCCTTCAATCAGCCCCAGCATTTT
>.|TRBV28|.|TRBJ2-2
CASSFQTGELFF
TGTGCCAGCAGTTTCCAGACCGGGGAGCTGTTTTTT
>.|TRBV28|.|TRBJ1-2
CASRDGANYGYTF
TGTGCCAGCAGGGACGGAGCTAACTATGGCTACACCTTC
>TRBD1|TRBV7-9|few|TRBJ1-1
CASSRTGGSGAFF
TGTGCCAGCAGCCGTACAGGGGGGTCGGGAGCTTTCTTT
>TRBD1|TRBV6-5|few|TRBJ2-7
CASIPPPGGRDEQYF
TGTGCCAGCATTCCCCCGCCAGGGGGCAGGGACGAGCAGTACTTC
>.|TRBV30|once|TRBJ2-6
CAWSHRANVLTF
TGTGCCTGGAGTCACCGGGCCAACGTCCTGACTTTC
>TRBD2|TRBV7-2|.|TRBJ2-7
CASSLPGLASYEQYF
TGTGCCAGCAGCTTGCCAGGACTAGCCTCATACGAGCAGTACTTC
>.|TRBV29-1|.|TRBJ2-5
CSVESSMAGHLAKTQYF
TGCAGCGTTGAATCTAGCATGGCCGGTCATCTGGCGAAGACCCAGTACTTC
>TRBD2|TRBV9|.|TRBJ2-7
CASSLVAMLAESYEQYF
TGTGCCAGCAGCCTAGTAGCGATGCTAGCGGAGTCCTACGAGCAGTACTTC
>.|TRBV29-1|.|TRBJ2-7
CSVAGASREQYF
TGCAGCGTGGCGGGGGCCTCACGCGAGCAGTACTTC
>.|TRBV6-6|.|TRBJ1-4
CASSYGLRGGGEKLFF
TGTGCCAGCAGTTACGGTTTGAGAGGGGGAGGGGAAAAACTGTTTTTT
>TRBD1|TRBV5-8|.|TRBJ2-5
CASGFRAGGVQETQYF
TGTGCCAGCGGGTTTCGGGCAGGGGGTGTCCAAGAGACCCAGTACTTC
>.|TRBV27|.|TRBJ2-1
CASSFVGGSYNEQFF
TGTGCCAGCAGTTTTGTGGGGGGCTCTTACAATGAGCAGTTCTTC
>.|TRBV10-3|.|TRBJ1-6
CAISELTANSPLHF
TGTGCCATCAGTGAATTGACAGCAAATTCACCCCTCCACTTT
>.|TRBV19|.|TRBJ1-2
CASSIQSNYGYTF
TGTGCCAGTAGTATCCAGTCTAACTATGGCTACACCTTC
>.|TRBV28|.|TRBJ1-5
CASTTTAGTGQPQHF
TGTGCCAGCACCACTACGGCAGGGACGGGTCAGCCCCAGCATTTT
>TRBD2|TRBV30|.|TRBJ2-5
CAWSTKGLAGLQTQYF
TGTGCCTGGAGTACCAAGGGACTAGCGGGGTTGCAGACCCAGTACTTC
>TRBD1|TRBV18|.|TRBJ2-7
CASSTGTGPYEQYF
TGTGCCAGCTCAACCGGGACAGGGCCATACGAGCAGTACTTC
>TRBD2|TRBV7-9|.|TRBJ2-7
CASSLGRAFEQYF
TGTGCCAGCAGCTTGGGGAGGGCGTTCGAGCAGTACTTC
>.|TRBV6-5|.|TRBJ2-2
CAIRTGDTGELFF
TGTGCCATCAGGACGGGAGACACCGGGGAGCTGTTTTTT
>TRBD1|TRBV13|few|TRBJ1-3
CASSYYRGPSSGNTIYF
TGTGCCAGCAGCTATTACAGGGGGCCGAGCTCTGGAAACACCATATATTTT
>TRBD2|TRBV5-6|few|TRBJ2-2
CASSLGLAGGGTGELFF
TGTGCCAGCAGCTTGGGGCTAGCGGGAGGGGGCACCGGGGAGCTGTTTTTT
>.|TRBV21-1|.|TRBJ2-1
CASSKVVGGLFNEQFF
TGTGCCAGCAGCAAAGTTGTGGGAGGACTTTTCAATGAGCAGTTCTTC
>TRBD1|TRBV11-2|.|TRBJ1-6
CASSSTGVDSPLHF
TGTGCCAGCAGCTCCACAGGGGTTGATTCACCCCTCCACTTT
>.|TRBV6-5|few|TRBJ1-2
CASTEIPGLPGGYTF
TGTGCCAGCACCGAAATCCCGGGCCTTCCGGGGGGCTACACCTTC
>.|TRBV10-3|.|TRBJ2-5
CAISESGQQETQYF
TGTGCCATCAGTGAGTCAGGACAGCAAGAGACCCAGTACTTC
>.|TRBV4-3|.|TRBJ1-6
CASSQDQGNSPLHF
TGCGCCAGCAGCCAAGACCAGGGGAATTCACCCCTCCACTTT
>TRBD1|TRBV5-1|.|TRBJ1-1
CASSRTTGGVGEAFF
TGCGCCAGCAGCCGAACCACAGGGGGCGTTGGTGAAGCTTTCTTT
>TRBD2|TRBV7-2|.|TRBJ2-1
CASSPPGAGGGEQFF
TGTGCCAGCAGCCCTCCCGGGGCGGGAGGGGGTGAGCAGTTCTTC
>TRBD1|TRBV11-2|few|TRBJ1-2
CASSLAGTGMYGYTF
TGTGCCAGCAGCTTAGCTGGGACAGGGATGTATGGCTACACCTTC
>.|TRBV25-1|.|TRBJ2-6
CASSQTGTGGANVLTF
TGTGCCAGCAGCCAAACAGGGACTGGCGGGGCCAACGTCCTGACTTTC